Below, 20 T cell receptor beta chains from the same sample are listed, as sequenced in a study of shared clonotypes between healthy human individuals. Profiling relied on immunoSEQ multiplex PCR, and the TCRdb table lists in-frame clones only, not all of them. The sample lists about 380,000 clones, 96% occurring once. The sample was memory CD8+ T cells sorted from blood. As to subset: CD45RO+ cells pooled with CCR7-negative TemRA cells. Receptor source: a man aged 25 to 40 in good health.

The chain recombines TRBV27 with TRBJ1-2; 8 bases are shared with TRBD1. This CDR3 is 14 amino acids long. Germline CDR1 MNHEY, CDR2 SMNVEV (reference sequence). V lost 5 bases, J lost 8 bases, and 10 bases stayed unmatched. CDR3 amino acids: CASSRTGGSGGYTF. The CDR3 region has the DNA TGTGCCAGCAGTCGAACAGGGGGGTCAGGGGGCTACACCTTC.

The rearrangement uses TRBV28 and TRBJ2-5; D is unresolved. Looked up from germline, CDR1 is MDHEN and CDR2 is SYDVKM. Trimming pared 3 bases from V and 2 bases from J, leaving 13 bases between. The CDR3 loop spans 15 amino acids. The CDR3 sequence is CASSFFSVSQETQYF. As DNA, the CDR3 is TGTGCCAGCAGTTTCTTTTCAGTTTCTCAAGAGACCCAGTACTTC.

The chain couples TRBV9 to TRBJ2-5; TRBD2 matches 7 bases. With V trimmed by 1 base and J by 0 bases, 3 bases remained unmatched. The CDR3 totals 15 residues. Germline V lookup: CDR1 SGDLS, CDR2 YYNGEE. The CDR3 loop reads CASSVYGGDQETQYF. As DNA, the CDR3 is TGTGCCAGCAGCGTATATGGGGGGGACCAAGAGACCCAGTACTTC. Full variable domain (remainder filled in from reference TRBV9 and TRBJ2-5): DSGVTQTPKHLITATGQRVTLRCSPRSGDLSVYWYQQSLDQGLQFLIQYYNGEERAKGNILERFSAQQFPDLHSELNLSSLELGDSALYFCASSVYGGDQETQYFGPGTRLLVL.

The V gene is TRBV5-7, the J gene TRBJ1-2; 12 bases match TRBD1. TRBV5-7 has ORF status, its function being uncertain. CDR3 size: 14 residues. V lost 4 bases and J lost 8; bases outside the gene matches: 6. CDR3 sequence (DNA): TGTGCCAGCAGCCTGGGACAGGGGGCGAGGGGCTACACCTTC. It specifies CASSLGQGARGYTF.

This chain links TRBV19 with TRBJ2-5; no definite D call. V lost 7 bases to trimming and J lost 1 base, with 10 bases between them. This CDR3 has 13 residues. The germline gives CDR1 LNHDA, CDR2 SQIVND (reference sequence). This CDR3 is CASTGGRQETQYF. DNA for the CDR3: TGTGCCAGTACCGGCGGCCGCCAAGAGACCCAGTACTTC.

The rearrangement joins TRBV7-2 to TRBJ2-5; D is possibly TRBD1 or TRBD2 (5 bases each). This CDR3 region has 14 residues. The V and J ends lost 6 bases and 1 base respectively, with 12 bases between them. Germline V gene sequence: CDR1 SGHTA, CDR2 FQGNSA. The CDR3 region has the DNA TGTGCCAGCAGAGAGGCCGGGACCCAAGAGACCCAGTACTTC. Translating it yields CASREAGTQETQYF.

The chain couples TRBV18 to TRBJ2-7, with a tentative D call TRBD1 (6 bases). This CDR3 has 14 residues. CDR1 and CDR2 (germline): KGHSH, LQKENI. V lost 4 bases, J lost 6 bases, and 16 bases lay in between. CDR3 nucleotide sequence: TGTGCCAGCTCACGCAAAACAGGGATCGGCGAGCAGTACTTC. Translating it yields CASSRKTGIGEQYF.

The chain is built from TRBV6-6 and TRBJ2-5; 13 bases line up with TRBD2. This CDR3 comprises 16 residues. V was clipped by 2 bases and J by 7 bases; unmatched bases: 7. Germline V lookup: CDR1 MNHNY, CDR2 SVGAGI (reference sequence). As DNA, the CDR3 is TGTGCCAGCAGTTACGGGACTAGCGGGATCCCAGGGACCCAGTACTTC. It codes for CASSYGTSGIPGTQYF.

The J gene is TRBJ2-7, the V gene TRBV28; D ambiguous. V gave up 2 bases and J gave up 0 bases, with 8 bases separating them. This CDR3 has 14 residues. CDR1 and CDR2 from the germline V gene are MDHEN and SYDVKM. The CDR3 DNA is TGTGCCAGCAGTTTAGGAAGGAGCTCCTACGAGCAGTACTTC. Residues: CASSLGRSSYEQYF.

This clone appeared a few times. The CDR3 DNA follows: TGTGCCAGCCGGGCCGACAGGGCCACCGGGGAGCTGTTTTTT. As protein: CASRADRATGELFF. The chain uses TRBV6-5 and TRBJ2-2; TRBD1 matches 7 bases. This CDR3 is 14 amino acids long. The junction had 7 bases not matched to a gene; V was cut back by 8 bases and J by 4 bases. CDR1 is MNHEY and CDR2 is SVGAGI in the germline V gene.

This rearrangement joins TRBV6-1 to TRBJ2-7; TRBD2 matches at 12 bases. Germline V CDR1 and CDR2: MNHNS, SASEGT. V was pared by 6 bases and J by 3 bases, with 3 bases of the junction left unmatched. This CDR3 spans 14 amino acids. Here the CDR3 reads CASREGLAGYEQYF. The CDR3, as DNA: TGTGCCAGCAGGGAGGGACTAGCGGGCTACGAGCAGTACTTC.

CDR3 region: CASSLGRNQETQYF. In nucleotides, the CDR3 is TGTGCCAGCAGCTTAGGACGCAACCAAGAGACCCAGTACTTC. The rearrangement uses TRBV7-9 and TRBJ2-5, with D unclear. The CDR3 loop spans 14 amino acids. Germline lookup yields CDR1 SEHNR and CDR2 FQNEAQ (reference sequence). Deletions cut 1 base from V and 0 bases from J, with 6 bases between.

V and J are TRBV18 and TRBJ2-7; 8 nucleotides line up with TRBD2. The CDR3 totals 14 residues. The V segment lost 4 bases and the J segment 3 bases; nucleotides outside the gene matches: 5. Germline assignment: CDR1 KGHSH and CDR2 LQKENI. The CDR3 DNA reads TGTGCCAGCTCACTAGGGACTAGAGGCTACGAGCAGTACTTC. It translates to CASSLGTRGYEQYF.

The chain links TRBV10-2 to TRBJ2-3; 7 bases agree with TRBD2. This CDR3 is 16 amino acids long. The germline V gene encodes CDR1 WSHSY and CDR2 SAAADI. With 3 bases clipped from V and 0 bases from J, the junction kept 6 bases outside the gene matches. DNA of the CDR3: TGCGCCAGCAGTGACTGGGCGGGAGCCAGCACAGATACGCAGTATTTT. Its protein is CASSDWAGASTDTQYF.

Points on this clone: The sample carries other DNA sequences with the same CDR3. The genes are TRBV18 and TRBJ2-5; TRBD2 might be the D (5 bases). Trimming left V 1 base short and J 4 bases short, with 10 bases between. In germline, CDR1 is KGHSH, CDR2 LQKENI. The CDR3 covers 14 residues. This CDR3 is CASSPQEGAETQYF. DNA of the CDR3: TGTGCCAGCTCACCACAAGAGGGCGCAGAGACCCAGTACTTC.

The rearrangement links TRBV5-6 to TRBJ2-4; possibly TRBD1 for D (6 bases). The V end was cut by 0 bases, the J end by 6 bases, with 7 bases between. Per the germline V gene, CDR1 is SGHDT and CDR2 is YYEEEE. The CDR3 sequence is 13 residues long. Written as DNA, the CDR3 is TGTGCCAGCAGCTTGGACAGGGTAAACATTCAGTACTTC. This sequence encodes CASSLDRVNIQYF.

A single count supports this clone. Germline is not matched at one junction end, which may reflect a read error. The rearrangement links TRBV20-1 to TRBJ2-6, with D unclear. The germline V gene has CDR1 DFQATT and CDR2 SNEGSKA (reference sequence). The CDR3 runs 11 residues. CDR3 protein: CGASGANVLTF. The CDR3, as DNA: TGCGGTGCCTCTGGGGCCAACGTCCTGACTTTC.

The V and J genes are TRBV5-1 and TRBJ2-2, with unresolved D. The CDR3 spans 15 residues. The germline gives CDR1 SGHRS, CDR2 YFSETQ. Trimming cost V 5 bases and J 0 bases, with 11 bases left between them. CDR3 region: CASRYSPANTGELFF. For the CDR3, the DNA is TGCGCCAGCAGATATAGCCCGGCGAACACCGGGGAGCTGTTTTTT.

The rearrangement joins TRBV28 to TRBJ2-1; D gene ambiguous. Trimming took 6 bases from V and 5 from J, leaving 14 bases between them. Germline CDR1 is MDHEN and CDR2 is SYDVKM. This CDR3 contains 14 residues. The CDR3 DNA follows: TGTGCCAGCAGAATAGACCCCCTACACAATGAGCAGTTCTTC. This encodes CASRIDPLHNEQFF.

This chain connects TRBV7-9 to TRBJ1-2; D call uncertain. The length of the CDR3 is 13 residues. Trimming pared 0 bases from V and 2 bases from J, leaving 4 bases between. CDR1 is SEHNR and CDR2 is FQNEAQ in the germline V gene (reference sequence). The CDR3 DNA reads TGTGCCAGCAGCTTAGCAGGAAACTATGGCTACACCTTC. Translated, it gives CASSLAGNYGYTF.